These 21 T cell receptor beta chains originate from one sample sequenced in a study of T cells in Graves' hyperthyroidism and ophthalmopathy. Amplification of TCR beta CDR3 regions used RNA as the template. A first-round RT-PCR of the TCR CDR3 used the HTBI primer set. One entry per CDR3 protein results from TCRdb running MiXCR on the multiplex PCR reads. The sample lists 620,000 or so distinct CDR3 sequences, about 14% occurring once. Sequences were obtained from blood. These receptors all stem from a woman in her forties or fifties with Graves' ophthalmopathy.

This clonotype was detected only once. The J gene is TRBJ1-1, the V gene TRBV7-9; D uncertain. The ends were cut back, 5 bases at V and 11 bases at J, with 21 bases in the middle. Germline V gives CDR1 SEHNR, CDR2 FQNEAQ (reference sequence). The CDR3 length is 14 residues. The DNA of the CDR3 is TGTGCCAGCAGCGATCATTACCGGGAAGGTGAGGCTTTCTTT. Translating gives CASSDHYREGEAFF.

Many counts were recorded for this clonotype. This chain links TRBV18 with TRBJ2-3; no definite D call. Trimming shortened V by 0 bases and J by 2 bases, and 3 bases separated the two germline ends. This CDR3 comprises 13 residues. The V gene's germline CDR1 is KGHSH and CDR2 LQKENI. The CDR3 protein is CASSPPITDTQYF. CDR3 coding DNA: TGTGCCAGCTCACCACCGATCACAGATACGCAGTATTTT.

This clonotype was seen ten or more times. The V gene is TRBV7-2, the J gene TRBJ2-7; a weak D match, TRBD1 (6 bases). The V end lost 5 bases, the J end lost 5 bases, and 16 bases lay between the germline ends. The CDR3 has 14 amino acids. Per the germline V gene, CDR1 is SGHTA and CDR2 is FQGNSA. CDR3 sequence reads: CASSLTTDRHEQYF. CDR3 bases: TGTGCCAGCAGCCTAACGACCGACAGGCACGAGCAGTACTTC.

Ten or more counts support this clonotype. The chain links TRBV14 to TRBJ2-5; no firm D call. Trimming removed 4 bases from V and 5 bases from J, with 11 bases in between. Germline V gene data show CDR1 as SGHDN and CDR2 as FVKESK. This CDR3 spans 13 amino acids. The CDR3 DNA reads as TGTGCCAGCAGCCGGCTTGGTGTCGAGACCCAGTACTTC. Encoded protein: CASSRLGVETQYF.

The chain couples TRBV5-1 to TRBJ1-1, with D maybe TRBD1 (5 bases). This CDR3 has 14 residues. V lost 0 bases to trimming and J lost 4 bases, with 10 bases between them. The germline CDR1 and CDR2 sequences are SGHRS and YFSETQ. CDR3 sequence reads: CASSLVQGPTEAFF. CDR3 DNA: TGCGCCAGCAGCTTGGTGCAGGGCCCCACTGAAGCTTTCTTT.

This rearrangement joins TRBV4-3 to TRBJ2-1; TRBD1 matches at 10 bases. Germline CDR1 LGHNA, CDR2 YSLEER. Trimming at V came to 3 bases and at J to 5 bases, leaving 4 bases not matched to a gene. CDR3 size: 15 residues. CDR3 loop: CASSQPGQGNNEQFF. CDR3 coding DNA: TGCGCCAGCAGCCAGCCGGGACAGGGGAACAATGAGCAGTTCTTC.

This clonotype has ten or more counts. CDR3 nucleotide sequence: TGTGCCAGCAGTTACCCAATACCTGGAACTAACACTGAAGCTTTCTTT. Protein: CASSYPIPGTNTEAFF. The V gene is TRBV6-2 or TRBV6-3, the J gene TRBJ1-1, with D unclear. The CDR3 loop spans 16 amino acids. In germline, CDR1 is MNHEY, CDR2 SVGEGT. V lost 2 bases and J 2 bases, leaving 15 bases between the germline ends.

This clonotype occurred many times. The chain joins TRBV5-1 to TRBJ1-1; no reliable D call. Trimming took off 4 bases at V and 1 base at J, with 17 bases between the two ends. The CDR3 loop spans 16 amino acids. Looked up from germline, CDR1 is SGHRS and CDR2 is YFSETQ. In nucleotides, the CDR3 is TGCGCCAGCAGCCCCGATAGGGTACTGGGGAACACTGAAGCTTTCTTT. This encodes CASSPDRVLGNTEAFF.

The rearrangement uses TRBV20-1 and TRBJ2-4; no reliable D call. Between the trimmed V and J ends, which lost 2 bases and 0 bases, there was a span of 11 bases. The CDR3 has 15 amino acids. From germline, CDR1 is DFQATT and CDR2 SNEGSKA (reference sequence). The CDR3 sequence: CSARLRAIAKNIQYF. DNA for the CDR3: TGCAGTGCTAGATTACGGGCCATAGCCAAAAACATTCAGTACTTC.

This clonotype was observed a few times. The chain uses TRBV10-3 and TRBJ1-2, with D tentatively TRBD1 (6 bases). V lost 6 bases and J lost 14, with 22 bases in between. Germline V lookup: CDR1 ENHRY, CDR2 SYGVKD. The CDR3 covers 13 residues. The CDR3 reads CAIRDSSVQMGTF. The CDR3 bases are TGTGCCATCAGGGACAGCTCCGTTCAGATGGGTACCTTC.

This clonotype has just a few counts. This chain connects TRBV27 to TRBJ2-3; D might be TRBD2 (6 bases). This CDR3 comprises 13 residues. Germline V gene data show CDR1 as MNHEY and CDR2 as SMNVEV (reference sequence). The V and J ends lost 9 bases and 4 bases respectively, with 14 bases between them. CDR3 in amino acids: CASKRRGPDTQYF. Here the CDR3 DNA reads TGTGCCAGTAAACGGAGGGGCCCAGATACGCAGTATTTT.

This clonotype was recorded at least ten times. The CDR3 is CASSRTSGGVRGTQYF. Written as DNA, the CDR3 is TGTGCCAGCAGCCGAACTAGCGGGGGGGTTCGGGGGACCCAGTACTTC. J is TRBJ2-5 and V is TRBV11-2, with 13 bases fitting TRBD2. The length of the CDR3 is 16 residues. Looked up from germline, CDR1 is SGHAT and CDR2 is FQNNGV. Germline trimming cut 5 bases from V and 7 bases from J; bases unmatched to any gene: 10.

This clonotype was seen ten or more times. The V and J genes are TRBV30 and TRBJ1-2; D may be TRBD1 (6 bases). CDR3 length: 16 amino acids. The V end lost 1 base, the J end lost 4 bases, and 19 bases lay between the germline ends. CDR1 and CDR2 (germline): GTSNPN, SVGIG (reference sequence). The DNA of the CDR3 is TGTGCCTGGAGTGGAAGTCAGACAGGTGACTTCTATGGCTACACCTTC. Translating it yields CAWSGSQTGDFYGYTF.

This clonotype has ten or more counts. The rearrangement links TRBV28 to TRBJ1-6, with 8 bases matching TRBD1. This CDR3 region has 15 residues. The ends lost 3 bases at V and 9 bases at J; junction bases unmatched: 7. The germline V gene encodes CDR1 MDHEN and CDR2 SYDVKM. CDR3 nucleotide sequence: TGTGCCAGCAGTTTCCCGGACAGGGCTAGTTCACCCCTCCACTTT. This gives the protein CASSFPDRASSPLHF.

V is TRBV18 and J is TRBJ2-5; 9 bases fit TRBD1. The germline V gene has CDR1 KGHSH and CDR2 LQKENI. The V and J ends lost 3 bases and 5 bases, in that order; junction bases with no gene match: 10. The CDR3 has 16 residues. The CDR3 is CASSPGTGRFRETQYF. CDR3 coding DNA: TGTGCCAGCTCACCGGGGACAGGGCGCTTCAGGGAGACCCAGTACTTC.

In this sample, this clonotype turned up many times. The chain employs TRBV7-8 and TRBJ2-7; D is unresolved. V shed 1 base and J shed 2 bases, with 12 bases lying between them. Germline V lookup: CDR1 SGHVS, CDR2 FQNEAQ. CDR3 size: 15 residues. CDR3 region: CASSLERASPYEQYF. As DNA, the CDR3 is TGTGCCAGCAGCTTAGAACGAGCCAGCCCCTACGAGCAGTACTTC.

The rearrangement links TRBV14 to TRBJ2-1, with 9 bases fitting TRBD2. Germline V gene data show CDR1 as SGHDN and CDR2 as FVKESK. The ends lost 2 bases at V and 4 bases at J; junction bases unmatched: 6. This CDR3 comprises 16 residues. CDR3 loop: CASSQSPGLAYNEQFF. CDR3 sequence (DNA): TGTGCCAGCAGCCAATCGCCAGGACTAGCGTACAATGAGCAGTTCTTC. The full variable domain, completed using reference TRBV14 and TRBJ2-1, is EAGVTQFPSHSVIEKGQTVTLRCDPISGHDNLYWYRRVMGKEIKFLLHFVKESKQDESGMPNNRFLAERTGGTYSTLKVQPAELEDSGVYFCASSQSPGLAYNEQFFGPGTRLTVL.

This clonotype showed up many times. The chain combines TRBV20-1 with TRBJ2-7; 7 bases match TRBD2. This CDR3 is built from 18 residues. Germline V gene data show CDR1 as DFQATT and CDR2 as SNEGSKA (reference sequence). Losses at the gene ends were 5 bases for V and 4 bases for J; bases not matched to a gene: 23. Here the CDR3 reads CSALPRVLGEGLGYEQYF. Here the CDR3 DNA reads TGCAGTGCTTTACCCCGTGTTTTGGGGGAGGGGTTGGGGTACGAGCAGTACTTC.

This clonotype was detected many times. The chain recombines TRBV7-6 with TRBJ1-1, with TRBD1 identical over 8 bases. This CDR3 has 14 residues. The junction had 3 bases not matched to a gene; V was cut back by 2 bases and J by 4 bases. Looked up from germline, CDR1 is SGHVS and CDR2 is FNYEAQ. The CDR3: CASSLNTGGTEAFF. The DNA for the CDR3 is TGTGCCAGCAGCTTAAATACAGGGGGCACTGAAGCTTTCTTT.

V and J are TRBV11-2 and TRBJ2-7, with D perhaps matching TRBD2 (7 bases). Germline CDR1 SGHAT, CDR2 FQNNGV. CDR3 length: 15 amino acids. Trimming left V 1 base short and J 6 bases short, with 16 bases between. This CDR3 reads CASSLGGGGPLEQYF. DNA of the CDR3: TGTGCCAGCAGCTTAGGGGGGGGGGGCCCCCTCGAGCAGTACTTC.

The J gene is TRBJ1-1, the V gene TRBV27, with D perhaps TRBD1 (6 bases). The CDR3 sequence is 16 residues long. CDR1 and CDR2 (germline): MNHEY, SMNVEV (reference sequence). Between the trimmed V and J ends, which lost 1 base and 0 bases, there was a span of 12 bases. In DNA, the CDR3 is TGTGCCAGCAGTTTATTGGGGGCGACGGTGAACACTGAAGCTTTCTTT. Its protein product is CASSLLGATVNTEAFF.